Listed below are T cell receptor beta chains from one sample, sequenced in a study of regulatory T cells in long-lasting Graves disease. From the multiplex PCR reads, TCRdb called clonotypes with MiXCR, one entry per CDR3 protein. The repertoire consists of approximately 350,000 distinct CDR3 sequences, with around 17% occurring once and the leading ten covering roughly 27%. The same specimen was also included in a second study, on T cells in Graves' hyperthyroidism and ophthalmopathy.

Sequenced here: peripheral blood mononuclear cells (PBMCs), sampled at new diagnosis, from a patient treated with antithyroid drugs. Source of these receptors: a man between 40 and 49 years old with Graves disease. CDR3s include the opening cysteine and the closing phenylalanine or tryptophan. The D gene is left open where the match is weak. Clone sizes are given selectively: once, few, many, or a class where the clone is expanded.

D,size,J,V,DNA,CDR3
TRBD1,many,TRBJ1-1,TRBV12-3/TRBV12-4,TGTGCCAGCAGTCTCGGACAGGGAAGTCTGGCCGCTTTCTTT,CASSLGQGSLAAFF
TRBD1,many,TRBJ2-3,TRBV5-1,TGCGCCAGCAGCCCGGGACAGCCCGGTGGTACAGATACGCAGTATTTT,CASSPGQPGGTDTQYF
NA,many,TRBJ2-3,TRBV11-1,TGTGCCAGCAGCTCCTCCACCGCTGATACGCAGTATTTT,CASSSSTADTQYF
NA,few,TRBJ2-3,TRBV29-1,TGCAGCGTTAACAAGGGGGTGGGCCTCACAGATACGCAGTATTTT,CSVNKGVGLTDTQYF
TRBD1,many,TRBJ1-5,TRBV6-2/TRBV6-3,TGTGCCAGCAGTCCTATGGACAGGGGGCATCAGCCCCAGCATTTT,CASSPMDRGHQPQHF
TRBD2,many,TRBJ2-7,TRBV6-1,TGTGCCAGCAGACGACATAGCGGGGGGGCCTCGTACGAGCAGTACTTC,CASRRHSGGASYEQYF
NA,few,TRBJ2-1,TRBV24-1,TGTGCCACCAGTGACCCCGGGACTTTGTATGAGCAGTTCTTC,CATSDPGTLYEQFF
NA,many,TRBJ2-7,TRBV11-2,TGTGCCAGCAGCCGCGGCAGGGGAAACGAGCAGTACTTC,CASSRGRGNEQYF
NA,many,TRBJ2-4,TRBV28,TGTGCCAGTCGCCCGGTTCCCCCGGAAAAAGTGATTCAGTACTTC,CASRPVPPEKVIQYF
TRBD1,NA,TRBJ2-2,TRBV7-2,TGTGCCAGCAGGGACAGGGTCCGTGATTTGAACACCGGGGAGCTGTTTTTT,CASRDRVRDLNTGELFF
TRBD1,many,TRBJ2-2,TRBV6-5,TGTGCCAGCAGTTATCACAGGGGGCTTAACACCGGGGAGCTGTTTTTT,CASSYHRGLNTGELFF
NA,many,TRBJ1-1,TRBV7-9,TGTGCCAGCAGCAGTCGGGACCCCGGGACCGAAGCTTTCTTT,CASSSRDPGTEAFF
NA,many,TRBJ2-3,TRBV2,TGTGCCAGCAGTGAATTCGGGGACACGTTCACAGATACGCAGTATTTT,CASSEFGDTFTDTQYF
NA,few,TRBJ1-1,TRBV5-1,TGCGCCAGCAGCTCGGGGGGGGAGAACACTGAAGCTTTCTTT,CASSSGGENTEAFF
TRBD2,NA,TRBJ2-2,TRBV24-1,TGTGCCACCAGTGAACCTAGCGGGGGTGCCGGGGAGCTGTTTTTT,CATSEPSGGAGELFF
TRBD2,few,TRBJ2-5,TRBV4-1,TGCGCCAGCAGCCGGCCCGGCGGAGGCGGGGGGGCCGCAGAGACCCAGTACTTC,CASSRPGGGGGAAETQYF
NA,many,TRBJ2-5,TRBV6-1,TGTGCCAGCAGTCGGGGGAAGCCTCCAGAGACCCAGTACTTC,CASSRGKPPETQYF
TRBD1,NA,TRBJ1-6,TRBV4-1,TGCGCCAGCAGCGACCACAGGGGGCGGAATTCACCCCTCCACTTT,CASSDHRGRNSPLHF
NA,few,TRBJ1-5,TRBV7-9,TGTGCCAGCAGAAGAGGGCGGGCGCCATATCAGCCCCAGCATTTT,CASRRGRAPYQPQHF
NA,many,TRBJ1-4,TRBV4-3,TGCGCCAGCAGCCAAGAGGGCAGGGGAGCTGAAAAACTGTTTTTT,CASSQEGRGAEKLFF
NA,many,TRBJ1-6,TRBV30,TGTGCCTGGAGCTCCTATAATTCACCCCTCCACTTT,CAWSSYNSPLHF
NA,NA,TRBJ2-2,TRBV9,TGTGCCAGCAGCGTAGCTACAGGGAGTAGGGCCGGCGGGGAGCTGTTTTTT,CASSVATGSRAGGELFF
TRBD1,many,TRBJ1-1,TRBV28,TGTGCCAGCAGTCTCCCAGGGGGCCAGAACACTGAAGCTTTCTTT,CASSLPGGQNTEAFF
NA,NA,TRBJ2-5,TRBV20-1,TGCAGTGCTAGAGGCGGACAGGGAGGGGAGACCCAGTACTTC,CSARGGQGGETQYF
TRBD1,NA,TRBJ1-2,TRBV10-3,TGTGCCACGCAAGACAGGGGGCAGGGCTACACCTTC,CATQDRGQGYTF
NA,NA,TRBJ2-7,TRBV7-2,TGTGCCAGCAGCCGAGAACCTGGCGGGCAGTACTTC,CASSREPGGQYF
NA,many,TRBJ1-5,TRBV19,TGTGCCAGTAGTATAACGTGGGAGGGACAGCCCCAGCATTTT,CASSITWEGQPQHF
NA,many,TRBJ1-5,TRBV18,TGTGCCAGCTCTACGGGGGGGGGCAATCAGCCCCAGCATTTT,CASSTGGGNQPQHF
TRBD1,many,TRBJ2-7,TRBV5-1,TGCGCCAGCAGCTTGAGGCGACAGGGGAGCGGCGAGCAGTACTTC,CASSLRRQGSGEQYF
TRBD2,few,TRBJ2-5,TRBV7-2,TGTGCCAGCAGCTTAATGGTTGGGAGGGTGCCGCCCGAAGAGACCCAGTACTTC,CASSLMVGRVPPEETQYF
TRBD1,many,TRBJ1-2,TRBV28,TGTGCCAGCAGTCCCGGACAGGGTGAAGGCTACACCTTC,CASSPGQGEGYTF
NA,many,TRBJ2-7,TRBV2,TGTGCCAGCAATAGACAGTCTGAGGGCGAGCAGTACTTC,CASNRQSEGEQYF
NA,NA,TRBJ1-1,TRBV7-2,TGTGCCAGCAGCCTCCTGACGGGGAGGTTCACTGAAGCTTTCTTT,CASSLLTGRFTEAFF
NA,many,TRBJ2-1,TRBV2,TGTGCCAGCAGTGAAAGTAGACACTTTGAGCAGTTCTTC,CASSESRHFEQFF
NA,NA,TRBJ1-1,TRBV4-3,TGCGCCAGCAGCCAAGGGCCCTCAACTGAAGCTTTCTTT,CASSQGPSTEAFF
NA,many,TRBJ1-4,TRBV7-9,TGTGCCAGCAGCCAGACAGGAGCACAAGAAAAACTGTTTTTT,CASSQTGAQEKLFF
NA,many,TRBJ1-1,TRBV2,TGTGCCAGCAGTGATTCCGGGGACACTGAAGCTTTCTTT,CASSDSGDTEAFF
NA,NA,TRBJ1-1,TRBV20-1,TGCAGTGCTAACCAGGGGCAGGGGTCTCTCGCTGAAGCTTTCTTT,CSANQGQGSLAEAFF
TRBD1,NA,TRBJ1-5,TRBV7-6,TGTGCCAGCAGCTTAACAGGGGGCAAGGGTCAGCCCCAGCATTTT,CASSLTGGKGQPQHF
NA,many,TRBJ1-1,TRBV3-1,TGTGCCAGCAGCCCCGGGACCCTGGAGACTGAAGCTTTCTTT,CASSPGTLETEAFF
TRBD1,many,TRBJ1-1,TRBV27,TGTGCCAGCAGTTTTGACAGGGGGCAAAGCACTGAAGCTTTCTTT,CASSFDRGQSTEAFF
NA,many,TRBJ2-7,TRBV11-2,TGTGCCAGCAGCTTAGATCCAACCTACGAGCAGTACTTC,CASSLDPTYEQYF
NA,many,TRBJ1-4,TRBV18,TGTGCCAGCTCACCCTTCGCCGCAACTAATGAAAAACTGTTTTTT,CASSPFAATNEKLFF
NA,many,TRBJ2-3,TRBV6-1,TGTGCCAGCAGTGACCTGGCGTCAGGGGGCACAGATACGCAGTATTTT,CASSDLASGGTDTQYF
NA,NA,TRBJ1-4,TRBV20-1,TGCAGTGCTAGAGATATCGCAGGGGTTGGGGCTAATGAAAAACTGTTTTTT,CSARDIAGVGANEKLFF
NA,NA,TRBJ2-2,TRBV28,TGTGCCAGCAGACCAGCCACAGGTTCCACCGGGGAGCTGTTTTTT,CASRPATGSTGELFF
TRBD1,many,TRBJ1-1,TRBV10-3,TGTGCCATCAGCTCGGGACAGTCGAACACTGAAGCTTTCTTT,CAISSGQSNTEAFF
TRBD2,few,TRBJ2-4,TRBV7-3,TGTGCCAGCAGCTTAAGTGGCGGGAGAGGAGAAAACATTCAGTACTTC,CASSLSGGRGENIQYF
TRBD2,NA,TRBJ2-3,TRBV12-3/TRBV12-4,TGTGCCAGCAGTTCACTAGCGGGGCGAACTTCCACAGATACGCAGTATTTT,CASSSLAGRTSTDTQYF
NA,few,TRBJ2-1,TRBV20-1,TGCAGTGCTAGGGAGGGAACTACCTTGAATGAGCAGTTCTTC,CSAREGTTLNEQFF
NA,NA,TRBJ2-5,TRBV12-3/TRBV12-4,TGTGCCAGCAGTTTCGGGCAGGGGAGAGGGGAGACCCAGTACTTC,CASSFGQGRGETQYF
TRBD1,many,TRBJ1-4,TRBV2,TGTGCCAGCAGTGGGACAGGGGGCGTTGGCGAAAAACTGTTTTTT,CASSGTGGVGEKLFF
NA,NA,TRBJ2-5,TRBV29-1,TGCAGCGTTGTCCAGGGTTTTGGAGAGACCCAGTACTTC,CSVVQGFGETQYF
NA,many,TRBJ1-4,TRBV2,TGTGCCAGCAGTGAGAGAGGGGCTGAAAAACTGTTTTTT,CASSERGAEKLFF
NA,many,TRBJ2-7,TRBV11-2,TGTGCCAGCAGCTGGCTGGACGAGCAGTACTTC,CASSWLDEQYF